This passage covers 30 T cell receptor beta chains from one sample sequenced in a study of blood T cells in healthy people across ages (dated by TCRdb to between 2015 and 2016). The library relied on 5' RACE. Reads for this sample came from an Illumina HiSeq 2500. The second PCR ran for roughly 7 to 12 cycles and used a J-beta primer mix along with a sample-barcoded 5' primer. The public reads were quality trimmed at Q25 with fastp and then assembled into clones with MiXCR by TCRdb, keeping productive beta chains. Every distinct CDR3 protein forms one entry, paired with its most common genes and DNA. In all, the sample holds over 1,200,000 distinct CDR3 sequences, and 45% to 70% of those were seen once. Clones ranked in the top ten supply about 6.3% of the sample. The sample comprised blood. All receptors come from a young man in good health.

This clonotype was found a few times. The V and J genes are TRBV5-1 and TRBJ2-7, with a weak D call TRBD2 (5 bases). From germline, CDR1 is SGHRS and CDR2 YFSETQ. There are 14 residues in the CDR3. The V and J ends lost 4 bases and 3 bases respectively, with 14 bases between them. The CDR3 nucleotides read TGCGCCAGCAGCCTGGACGGGGTGAACTACGAGCAGTACTTC. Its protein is CASSLDGVNYEQYF.

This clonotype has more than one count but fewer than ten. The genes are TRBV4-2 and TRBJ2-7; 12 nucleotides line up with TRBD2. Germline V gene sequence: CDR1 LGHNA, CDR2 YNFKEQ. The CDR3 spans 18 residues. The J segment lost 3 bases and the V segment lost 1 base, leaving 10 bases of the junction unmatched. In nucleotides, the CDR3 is TGTGCCAGCAGCCAAGTCGAGACTAGCGGGAGCTTAATCTACGAGCAGTACTTC. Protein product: CASSQVETSGSLIYEQYF.

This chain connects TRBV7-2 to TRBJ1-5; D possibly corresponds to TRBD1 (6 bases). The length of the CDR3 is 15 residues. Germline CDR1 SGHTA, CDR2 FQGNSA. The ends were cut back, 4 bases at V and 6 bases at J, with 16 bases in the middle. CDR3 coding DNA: TGTGCCAGCAGCTCTCTATGGGGGGCGGTTCAGCCCCAGCATTTT. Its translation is CASSSLWGAVQPQHF. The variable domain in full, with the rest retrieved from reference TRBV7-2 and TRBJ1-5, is GAGVSQSPSNKVTEKGKDVELRCDPISGHTALYWYRQSLGQGLEFLIYFQGNSAPDKSGLPSDRFSAERTGGSVSTLTIQRTQQEDSAVYLCASSSLWGAVQPQHFGDGTRLSIL.

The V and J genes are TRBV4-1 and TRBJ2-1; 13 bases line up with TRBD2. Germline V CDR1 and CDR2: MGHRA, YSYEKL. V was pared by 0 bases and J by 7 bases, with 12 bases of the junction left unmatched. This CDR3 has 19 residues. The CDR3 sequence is CASSQDLLRETSGGNEQFF. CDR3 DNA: TGCGCCAGCAGCCAAGATTTACTAAGGGAGACTAGCGGGGGGAATGAGCAGTTCTTC.

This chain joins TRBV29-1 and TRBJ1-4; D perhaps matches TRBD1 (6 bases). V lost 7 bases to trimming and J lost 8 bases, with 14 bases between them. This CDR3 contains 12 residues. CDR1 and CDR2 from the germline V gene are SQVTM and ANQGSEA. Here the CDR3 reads CSAGDIGEKLFF. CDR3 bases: TGCAGCGCAGGGGACATCGGAGAAAAACTGTTTTTT.

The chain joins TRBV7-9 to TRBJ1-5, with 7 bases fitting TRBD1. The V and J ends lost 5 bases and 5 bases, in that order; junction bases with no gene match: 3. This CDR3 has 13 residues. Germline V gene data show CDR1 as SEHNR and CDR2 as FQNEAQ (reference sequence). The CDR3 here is CASSDRDHQPQHF. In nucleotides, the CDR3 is TGTGCCAGCAGCGACAGGGACCATCAGCCCCAGCATTTT.

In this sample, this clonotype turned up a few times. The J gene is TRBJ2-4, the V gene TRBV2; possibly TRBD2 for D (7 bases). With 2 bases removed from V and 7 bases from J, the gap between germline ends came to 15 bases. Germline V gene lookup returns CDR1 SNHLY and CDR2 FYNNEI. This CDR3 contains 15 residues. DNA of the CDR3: TGTGCCAGCAGTGAAAGGTCAGGGAGGGGGAACATTCAGTACTTC. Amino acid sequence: CASSERSGRGNIQYF.

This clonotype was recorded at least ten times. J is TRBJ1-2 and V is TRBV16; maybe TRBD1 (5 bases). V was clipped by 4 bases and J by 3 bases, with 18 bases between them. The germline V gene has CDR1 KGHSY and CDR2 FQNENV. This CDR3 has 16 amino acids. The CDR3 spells CASSLLWQGLDYGYTF. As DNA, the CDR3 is TGTGCCAGCAGCCTATTATGGCAGGGTCTGGACTATGGCTACACCTTC.

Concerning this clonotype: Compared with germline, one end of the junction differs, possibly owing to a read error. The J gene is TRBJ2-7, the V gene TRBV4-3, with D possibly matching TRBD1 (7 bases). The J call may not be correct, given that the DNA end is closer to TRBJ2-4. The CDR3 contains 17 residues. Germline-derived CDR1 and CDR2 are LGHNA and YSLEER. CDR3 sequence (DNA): TGCGCCTGCAGCCAAGATTGGGGGCGGCAGGGGGGAAACATTCAGTACTTC. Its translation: CACSQDWGRQGGNIQYF.

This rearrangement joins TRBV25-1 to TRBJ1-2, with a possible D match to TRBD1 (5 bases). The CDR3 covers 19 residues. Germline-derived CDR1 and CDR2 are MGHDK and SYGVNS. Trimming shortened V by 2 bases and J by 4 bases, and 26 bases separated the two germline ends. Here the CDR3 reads CASSEAEASFGTELYGYTF. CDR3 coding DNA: TGTGCCAGCAGTGAAGCAGAAGCCTCCTTCGGGACGGAGCTCTATGGCTACACCTTC.

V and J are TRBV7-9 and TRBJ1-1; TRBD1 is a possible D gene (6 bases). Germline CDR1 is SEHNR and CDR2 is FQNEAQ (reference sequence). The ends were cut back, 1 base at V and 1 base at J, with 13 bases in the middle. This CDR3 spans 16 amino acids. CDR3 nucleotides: TGTGCCAGCAGCTTAGATCTCAGGACAGCGAACACTGAAGCTTTCTTT. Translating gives CASSLDLRTANTEAFF.

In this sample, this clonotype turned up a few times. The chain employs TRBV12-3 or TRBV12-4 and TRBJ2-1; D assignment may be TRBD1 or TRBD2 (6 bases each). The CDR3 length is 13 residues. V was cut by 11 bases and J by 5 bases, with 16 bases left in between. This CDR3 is CACLRGAHNEQFF. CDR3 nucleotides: TGTGCCTGCCTGAGGGGGGCCCACAATGAGCAGTTCTTC.

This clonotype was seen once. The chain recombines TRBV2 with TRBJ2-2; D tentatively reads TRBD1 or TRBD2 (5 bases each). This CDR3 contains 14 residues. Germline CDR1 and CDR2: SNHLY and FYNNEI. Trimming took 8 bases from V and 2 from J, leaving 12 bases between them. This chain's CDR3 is CASFEGLNTGELFF. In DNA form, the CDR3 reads TGTGCCAGCTTCGAGGGGTTAAACACCGGGGAGCTGTTTTTT. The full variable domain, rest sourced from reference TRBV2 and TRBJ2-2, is EPEVTQTPSHQVTQMGQEVILRCVPISNHLYFYWYRQILGQKVEFLVSFYNNEISEKSEIFDDQFSVERPDGSNFTLKIRSTKLEDSAMYFCASFEGLNTGELFFGEGSRLTVL.

CDR3 in DNA: TGCGCCAGCAGGGCTGACAGCGCTAATTCACCCCTCCACTTT. Translating it yields CASRADSANSPLHF. This rearrangement joins TRBV5-1 to TRBJ1-6; tentative D call: TRBD1 (5 bases). Germline V gives CDR1 SGHRS, CDR2 YFSETQ. This CDR3 is built from 14 residues. V was cut by 5 bases and J by 6 bases, with 12 bases left in between.

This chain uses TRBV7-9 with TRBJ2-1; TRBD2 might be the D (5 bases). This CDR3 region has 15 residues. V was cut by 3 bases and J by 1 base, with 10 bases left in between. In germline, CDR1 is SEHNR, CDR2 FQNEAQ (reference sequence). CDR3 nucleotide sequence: TGTGCCAGCAGCTTCCCGGGGTTATCCTACAATGAGCAGTTCTTC. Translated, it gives CASSFPGLSYNEQFF.

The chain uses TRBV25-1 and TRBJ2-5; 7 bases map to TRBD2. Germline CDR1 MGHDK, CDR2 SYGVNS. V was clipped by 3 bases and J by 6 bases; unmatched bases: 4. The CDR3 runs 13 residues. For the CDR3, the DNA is TGTGCCAGCAGTGAGCTAGCGGTAAAGACCCAGTACTTC. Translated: CASSELAVKTQYF.

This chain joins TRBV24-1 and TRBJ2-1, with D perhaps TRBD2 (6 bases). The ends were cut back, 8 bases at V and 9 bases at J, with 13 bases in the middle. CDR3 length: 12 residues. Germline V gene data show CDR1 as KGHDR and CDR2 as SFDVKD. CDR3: CATKSGTGEQFF. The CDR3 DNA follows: TGTGCCACCAAAAGTGGGACTGGTGAGCAGTTCTTC.

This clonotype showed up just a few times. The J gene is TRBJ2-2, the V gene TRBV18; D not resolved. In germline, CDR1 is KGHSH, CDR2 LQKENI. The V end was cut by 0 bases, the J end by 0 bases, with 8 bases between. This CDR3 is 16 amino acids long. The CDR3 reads CASSPPVYSNTGELFF. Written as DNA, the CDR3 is TGTGCCAGCTCACCACCAGTTTACTCGAACACCGGGGAGCTGTTTTTT.

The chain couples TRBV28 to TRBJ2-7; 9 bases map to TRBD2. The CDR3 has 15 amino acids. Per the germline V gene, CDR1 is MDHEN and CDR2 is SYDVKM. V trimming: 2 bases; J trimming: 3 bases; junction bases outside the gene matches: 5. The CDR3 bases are TGTGCCAGCAGTTTACCACTAGCGGGCCTCTACGAGCAGTACTTC. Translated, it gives CASSLPLAGLYEQYF.

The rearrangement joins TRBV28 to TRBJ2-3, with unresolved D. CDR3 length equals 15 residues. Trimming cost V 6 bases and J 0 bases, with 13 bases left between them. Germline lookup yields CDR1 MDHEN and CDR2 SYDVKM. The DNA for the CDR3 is TGTGCCAGCAGGCCCTTGGGCGTAAGCACAGATACGCAGTATTTT. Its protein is CASRPLGVSTDTQYF.

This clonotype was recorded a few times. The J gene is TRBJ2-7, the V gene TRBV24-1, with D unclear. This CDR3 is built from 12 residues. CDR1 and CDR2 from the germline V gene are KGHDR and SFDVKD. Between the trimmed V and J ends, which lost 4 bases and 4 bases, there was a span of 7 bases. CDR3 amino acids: CATSDQSYEQYF. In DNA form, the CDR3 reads TGTGCCACCAGTGACCAAAGTTACGAGCAGTACTTC.

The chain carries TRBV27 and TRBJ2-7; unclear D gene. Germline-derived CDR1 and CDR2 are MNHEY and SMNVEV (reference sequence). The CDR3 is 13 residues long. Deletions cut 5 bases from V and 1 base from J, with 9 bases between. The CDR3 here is CASSIHGSYEQYF. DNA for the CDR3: TGTGCCAGCAGTATACACGGATCCTACGAGCAGTACTTC.

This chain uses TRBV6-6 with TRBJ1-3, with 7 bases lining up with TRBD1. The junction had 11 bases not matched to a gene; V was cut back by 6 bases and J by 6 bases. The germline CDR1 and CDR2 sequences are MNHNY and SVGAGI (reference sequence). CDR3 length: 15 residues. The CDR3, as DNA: TGTGCCAGCAGCGCCCCCGAGACAGGGATAAACACCATATATTTT. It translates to CASSAPETGINTIYF.

DNA of the CDR3: TGTGCCACCGCAGCCACCGCCACAGATACGCAGTATTTT. This sequence encodes CATAATATDTQYF. The V call is TRBV6-6, the J call TRBJ2-3, with unresolved D. The CDR3 totals 13 residues. V was clipped by 10 bases and J by 2 bases, with 13 bases between them. Germline CDR1 reads MNHNY; CDR2 reads SVGAGI (reference sequence).

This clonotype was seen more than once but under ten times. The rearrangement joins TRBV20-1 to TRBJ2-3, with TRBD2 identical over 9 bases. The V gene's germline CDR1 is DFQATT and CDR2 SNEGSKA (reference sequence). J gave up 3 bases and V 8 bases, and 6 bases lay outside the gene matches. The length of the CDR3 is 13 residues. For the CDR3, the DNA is TGCAGTCCCGAGCGGGGGGATACAGATACGCAGTATTTT. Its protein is CSPERGDTDTQYF.

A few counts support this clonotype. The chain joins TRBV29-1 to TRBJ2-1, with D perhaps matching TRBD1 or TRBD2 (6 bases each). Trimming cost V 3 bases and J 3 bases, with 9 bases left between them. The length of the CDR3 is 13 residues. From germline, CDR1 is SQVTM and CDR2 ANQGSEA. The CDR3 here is CSVDEGGYNEQFF. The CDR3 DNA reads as TGCAGCGTTGATGAGGGGGGCTACAATGAGCAGTTCTTC.

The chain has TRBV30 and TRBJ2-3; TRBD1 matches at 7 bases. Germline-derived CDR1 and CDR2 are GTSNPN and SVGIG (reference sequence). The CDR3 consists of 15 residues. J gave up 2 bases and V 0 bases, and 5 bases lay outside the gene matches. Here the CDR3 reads CAWSVGQAYTDTQYF. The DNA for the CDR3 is TGTGCCTGGAGTGTCGGACAGGCATACACAGATACGCAGTATTTT. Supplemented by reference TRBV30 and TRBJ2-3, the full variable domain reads SQTIHQWPATLVQPVGSPLSLECTVEGTSNPNLYWYRQAAGRGLQLLFYSVGIGQISSEVPQNLSASRPQDRQFILSSKKLLLSDSGFYLCAWSVGQAYTDTQYFGPGTRLTVL.

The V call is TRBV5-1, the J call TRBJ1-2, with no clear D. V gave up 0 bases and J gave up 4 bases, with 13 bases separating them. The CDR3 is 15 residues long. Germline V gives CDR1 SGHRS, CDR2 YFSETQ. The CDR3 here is CASSLEGSGLYGYTF. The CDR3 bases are TGCGCCAGCAGCTTGGAAGGGAGCGGCCTCTATGGCTACACCTTC.

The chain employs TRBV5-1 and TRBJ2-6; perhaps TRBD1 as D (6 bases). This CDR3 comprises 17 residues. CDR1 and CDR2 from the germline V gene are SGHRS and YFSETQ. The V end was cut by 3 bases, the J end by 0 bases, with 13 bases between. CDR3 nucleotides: TGCGCCAGCAGCTCAGGACAGCCTCGCTCTGGGGCCAACGTCCTGACTTTC. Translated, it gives CASSSGQPRSGANVLTF.

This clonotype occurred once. CDR3 bases: TGCAGTGGGGGGGCAATAGGGACTAGCGGGGGGCTCACAGATACGCAGTATTTT. Translated: CSGGAIGTSGGLTDTQYF. J is TRBJ2-3 and V is TRBV20-1; 15 bases are shared with TRBD2. CDR1 is DFQATT, CDR2 SNEGSKA, per germline (reference sequence). J lost 2 bases, V lost 7 bases, and 13 bases had no gene match. CDR3 size: 18 residues.